The present entry profiles one T cell receptor (beta chain) with its context. Its cognate antigen is unknown. This CDR3 is built from 14 residues. This entry belongs to a study of shared clonotypes between healthy human individuals. Repertoires were generated with immunoSEQ multiplex PCR, while TCRdb's copy carries only in-frame clones and drops some. Among approximately 1,500,000 clones, 95% to 99% were seen once, and the ten largest hold approximately 0.45%. Points from the study as a whole: Unshared clonotypes carried lower generation probabilities than those common to all four donors. For sorted subsets, rarefaction showed incomplete sequencing despite large depth. For naive CD4 cells, around 5.1% of clonotypes were shared across a handful of donors.

The clonotype comes from a man aged 30 to 39 in good health. The material sequenced was naive CD4+ T cells sorted from blood. Regarding subset: CD45RA+ positively selected. The rearrangement links TRBV21-1 to TRBJ1-2; the table gives TRBD1 as D, unverified against the DNA. TRBV21-1 is a listed pseudogene. CDR3 sequence: CASKTGLGNYGYTF. The CDR3 DNA follows: TGTGCCAGCAAAACAGGGCTTGGTAACTATGGCTACACCTTC.